This T cell receptor beta chain is drawn from a study of blood T cells in healthy people across ages. Trimming pared 6 bases from V and 7 bases from J, leaving 19 bases between. The CDR3 sequence is 15 residues long. With a J-beta primer mix and a sample-barcoded 5' primer, a second PCR ran roughly 7 to 11 cycles. From the 5' RACE reads, TCRdb called clonotypes with MiXCR, one entry per CDR3 protein. This table holds around 1,000,000 distinct CDR3 sequences, around 27% found once. The same sample was also used in a study of T cells of mothers and their children.

The TCR comes from a girl under 10 years old in good health. The sample was blood. V and J are TRBV12-3 or TRBV12-4 and TRBJ1-5; D perhaps matches TRBD1 (6 bases). The CDR3 region is CASSAEGGEEQPQHF. CDR3 bases: TGTGCCAGCAGCGCTGAAGGGGGTGAGGAACAGCCCCAGCATTTT.